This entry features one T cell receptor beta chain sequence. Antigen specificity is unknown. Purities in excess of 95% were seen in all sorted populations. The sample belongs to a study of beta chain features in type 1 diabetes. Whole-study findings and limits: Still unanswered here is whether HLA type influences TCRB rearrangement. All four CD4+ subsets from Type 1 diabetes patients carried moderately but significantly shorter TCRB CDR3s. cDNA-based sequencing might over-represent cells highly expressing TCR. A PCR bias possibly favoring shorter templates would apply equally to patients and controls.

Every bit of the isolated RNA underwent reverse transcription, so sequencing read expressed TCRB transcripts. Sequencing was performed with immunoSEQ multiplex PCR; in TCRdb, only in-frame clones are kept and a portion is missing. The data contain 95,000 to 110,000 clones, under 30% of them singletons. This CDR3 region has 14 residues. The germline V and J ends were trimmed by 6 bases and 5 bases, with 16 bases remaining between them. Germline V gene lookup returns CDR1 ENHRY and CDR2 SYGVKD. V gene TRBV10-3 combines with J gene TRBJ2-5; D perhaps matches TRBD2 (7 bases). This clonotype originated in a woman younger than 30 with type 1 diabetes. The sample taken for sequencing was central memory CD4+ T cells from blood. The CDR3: CAISGGGSGETQYF. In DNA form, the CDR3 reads TGTGCCATCAGCGGGGGCGGGAGTGGGGAGACCCAGTACTTC.